The text below deals with one T cell receptor beta chain. The sample originates from a study of technical replicates of blood from several donors. V dropped 0 bases and J dropped 8; count of bases not matched to a gene: 9. The CDR3 spans 16 residues. The germline gives CDR1 MGHRA, CDR2 YSYEKL. Method: immunoSEQ multiplex PCR; TCRdb's copy keeps in-frame clones and lacks some. The sample gives fewer than 90,000 clones, around 94% of which show up once; more than 0.2% is in the top ten. The receptor was isolated from a human donor in good health. V gene TRBV4-1 combines with J gene TRBJ2-1; 8 bases line up with TRBD2. Sequencing was performed on T cells isolated from PBMCs. For the CDR3, the DNA is TGCGCCAGCAGCCAAGATCGGACTAGCCGGTACGATGAGCAGTTCTTC. This encodes CASSQDRTSRYDEQFF.